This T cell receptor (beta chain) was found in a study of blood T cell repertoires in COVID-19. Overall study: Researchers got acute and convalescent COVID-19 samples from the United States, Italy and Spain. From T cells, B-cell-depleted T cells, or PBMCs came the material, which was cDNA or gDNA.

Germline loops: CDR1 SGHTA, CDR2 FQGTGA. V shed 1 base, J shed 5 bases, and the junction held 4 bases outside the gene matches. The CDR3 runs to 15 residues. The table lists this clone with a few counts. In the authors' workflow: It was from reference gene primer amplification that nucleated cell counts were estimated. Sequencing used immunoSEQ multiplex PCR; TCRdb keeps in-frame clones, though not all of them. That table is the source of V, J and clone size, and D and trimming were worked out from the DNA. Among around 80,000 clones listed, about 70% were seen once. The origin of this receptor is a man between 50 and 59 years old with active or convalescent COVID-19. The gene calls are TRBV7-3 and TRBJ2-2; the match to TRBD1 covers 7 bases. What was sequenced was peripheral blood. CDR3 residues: CASSLIQGQTGELFF. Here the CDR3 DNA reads TGTGCCAGCAGCTTAATCCAGGGACAGACCGGGGAGCTGTTTTTT.